The 5 T cell receptor beta chains listed next were all sequenced from one sample in a study of blood T cell repertoires in COVID-19. TCRdb keeps only in-frame clones here, not all; method: immunoSEQ multiplex PCR. Of about 230,000 clones in the sample, roughly nine tenths were seen once. Sequencing input: PBMCs or T cells enriched from blood (not recorded which). Receptor source: a woman aged 45-60 years in a cohort exposed to, infected with or recovered from COVID-19 (not recorded which).

The chain has TRBV24-1 and TRBJ2-2, with 10 bases aligning to TRBD1. Trimming removed 3 bases from V and 3 bases from J; junction bases left unmatched: 3. Per the germline V gene, CDR1 is KGHDR and CDR2 is SFDVKD. The CDR3 consists of 16 residues. CDR3 sequence (DNA): TGTGCCACCAGTGATCTCGGGACAGGGGACACCGGGGAGCTGTTTTTT. It specifies CATSDLGTGDTGELFF.

The V and J genes are TRBV6-2 or TRBV6-3 and TRBJ1-2; 7 positions agree with TRBD1. CDR1 and CDR2 from the germline V gene are MNHEY and SVGEGT. CDR3 length: 16 amino acids. V gave up 3 bases and J gave up 7 bases; unmatched junction bases: 14. CDR3 sequence (DNA): TGTGCCAGCAGTTATCGCGGTGGAGGGGGCTTGGGTGGCTACACCTTC. Residues: CASSYRGGGGLGGYTF.

The CDR3 sequence is CASSLASSGGFLDTQYF. For the CDR3, the DNA is TGTGCCAGCAGCTTAGCGAGTAGCGGGGGGTTTTTAGATACGCAGTATTTT. The V call is TRBV7-8, the J call TRBJ2-3; TRBD2 matches 10 bases. The ends lost 0 bases at V and 5 bases at J; junction bases unmatched: 8. Germline assignment: CDR1 SGHVS and CDR2 FQNEAQ. This CDR3 comprises 17 residues.

With respect to this clone: Distinct nucleotide sequences in the sample also encode this CDR3. The rearrangement uses TRBV18 and TRBJ1-3; D is ambiguous. CDR1 is KGHSH, CDR2 LQKENI, per germline. Trimming pared 5 bases from V and 2 bases from J, leaving 13 bases between. The CDR3 runs 15 residues. CDR3 amino acids: CASSALSGTGNTIYF. The CDR3 DNA is TGTGCCAGCTCAGCCTTGTCGGGTACTGGAAACACCATATATTTT.

The V gene is TRBV5-1, the J gene TRBJ1-1, with 8 positions matching TRBD1. The trim removed 1 base at V and 0 bases at J, leaving 11 bases unmatched. Per the germline V gene, CDR1 is SGHRS and CDR2 is YFSETQ. CDR3 length: 18 residues. CDR3: CASSLNPQGALLNTEAFF. Written as DNA, the CDR3 is TGCGCCAGCAGCTTGAACCCCCAGGGGGCACTCTTGAACACTGAAGCTTTCTTT. Combining the CDR3 with reference TRBV5-1 and TRBJ1-1 gives the whole variable domain KAGVTQTPRYLIKTRGQQVTLSCSPISGHRSVSWYQQTPGQGLQFLFEYFSETQRNKGNFPGRFSGRQFSNSRSEMNVSTLELGDSALYLCASSLNPQGALLNTEAFFGQGTRLTVV.